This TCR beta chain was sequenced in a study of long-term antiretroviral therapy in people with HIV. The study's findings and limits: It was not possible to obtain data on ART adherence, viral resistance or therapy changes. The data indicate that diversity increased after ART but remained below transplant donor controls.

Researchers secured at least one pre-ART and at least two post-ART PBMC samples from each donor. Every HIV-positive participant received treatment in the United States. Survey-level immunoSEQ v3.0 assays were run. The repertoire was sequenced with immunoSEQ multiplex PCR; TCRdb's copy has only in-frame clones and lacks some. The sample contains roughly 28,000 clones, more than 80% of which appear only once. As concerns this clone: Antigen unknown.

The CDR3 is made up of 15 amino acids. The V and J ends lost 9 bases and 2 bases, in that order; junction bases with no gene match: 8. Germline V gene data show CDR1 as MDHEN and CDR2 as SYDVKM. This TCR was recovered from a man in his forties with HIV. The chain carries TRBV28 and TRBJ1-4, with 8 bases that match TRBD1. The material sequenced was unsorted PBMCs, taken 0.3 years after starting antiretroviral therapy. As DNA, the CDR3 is TGTGCCAGTACAACAGGGGGGTTGACTAATGAAAAACTGTTTTTT. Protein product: CASTTGGLTNEKLFF. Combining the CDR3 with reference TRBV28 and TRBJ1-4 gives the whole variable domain DVKVTQSSRYLVKRTGEKVFLECVQDMDHENMFWYRQDPGLGLRLIYFSYDVKMKEKGDIPEGYSVSREKKERFSLILESASTNQTSMYLCASTTGGLTNEKLFFGSGTQLSVL.